The T cell receptor (beta chain) under discussion was sequenced for a study of T cell responses to AZD1222 COVID-19 vaccine. Clones were sequenced by immunoSEQ multiplex PCR, and TCRdb holds only the in-frame ones, with some missing. The sample has 130,000 to 150,000 clones; 80% to 90% are singletons. The sequence derives from an adult in good health. This specimen was peripheral blood, taken on day 0 of AZD1222 vaccination.

The CDR3 reads CASRAGLESTDTQYF. In DNA form, the CDR3 reads TGCGCCAGCAGAGCGGGACTTGAAAGCACAGATACGCAGTATTTT. This chain connects TRBV10-1 to TRBJ2-3; 7 nucleotides agree with TRBD2. Germline trimming cut 6 bases from V and 0 bases from J; bases unmatched to any gene: 6. This CDR3 region has 15 residues. The germline CDR1 and CDR2 sequences are WNHNN and SYGVQD (reference sequence).